The 19 T cell receptor beta chains below were found in one sample sequenced in a study of radiation and T cells in renal cell carcinoma. The protocol was immunoSEQ multiplex PCR, while the TCRdb copy is restricted to in-frame clones and leaves out a portion. The table records some 100,000 clones, roughly four fifths of them present only once. Documented time point: baseline pretreatment blood. Sample treatment: 15 Gy SBRT to primary tumor, nephrectomy 4 weeks later. This material consisted of blood, taken from a patient whose treatment included radiotherapy and nephrectomy. Receptors originate from a man aged 60 to 75 with renal cell carcinoma.

V is TRBV19 and J is TRBJ1-2; 8 bases match TRBD1. J was trimmed by 8 bases and V by 5 bases; bases with no gene match: 10. The CDR3 is made up of 14 amino acids. Per germline, CDR1 LNHDA and CDR2 SQIVND (reference sequence). CDR3 bases: TGTGCCAGTAGTCCATTGACAGGGGAAGAGGGCTACACCTTC. It translates to CASSPLTGEEGYTF.

The rearrangement links TRBV6-6 to TRBJ2-1; no firm D call. Per germline, CDR1 MNHNY and CDR2 SVGAGI (reference sequence). The CDR3 is 15 residues long. V was pared by 4 bases and J by 5 bases, with 15 bases between. The chain's CDR3 is CASSSPFSANNEQFF. CDR3 bases: TGTGCCAGCAGTTCGCCCTTTAGTGCAAACAATGAGCAGTTCTTC.

This rearrangement joins TRBV19 to TRBJ2-1; 10 bases align to TRBD2. CDR1 LNHDA and CDR2 SQIVND come from the germline V gene (reference sequence). The CDR3 consists of 16 residues. The junction had 5 bases not matched to a gene; V was cut back by 3 bases and J by 3 bases. The CDR3 DNA reads TGTGCCAGTAGTATGACAGGACTAGCGGTCTACAATGAGCAGTTCTTC. The encoded protein is CASSMTGLAVYNEQFF.

The chain recombines TRBV25-1 with TRBJ1-1, with 7 bases matching TRBD1. Looked up from germline, CDR1 is MGHDK and CDR2 is SYGVNS. There are 16 residues in the CDR3. With V trimmed by 5 bases and J by 4 bases, 13 bases remained unmatched. The CDR3 bases are TGTGCCAGCAGTTCCACAGGGGCTCCTTACCTCACTGAAGCTTTCTTT. Encoded protein: CASSSTGAPYLTEAFF.

Only one count was recorded for this clone. The chain combines TRBV28 with TRBJ2-7; D gene unclear. The CDR3 has 13 amino acids. The V gene lost 3 bases and the J gene lost 2 bases, with 8 bases spanning the gap. The germline CDR1 and CDR2 sequences are MDHEN and SYDVKM. CDR3 residues: CASSLVGAYEQYF. CDR3 nucleotides: TGTGCCAGCAGTTTGGTGGGTGCCTACGAGCAGTACTTC.

The V and J genes are TRBV5-1 and TRBJ2-3, with D maybe TRBD1 (6 bases). There are 13 residues in the CDR3. Germline assignment: CDR1 SGHRS and CDR2 YFSETQ. V dropped 6 bases and J dropped 6 bases, with 14 bases sitting between them. This CDR3 is CASTQGGQDTQYF. The CDR3 nucleotides read TGCGCCAGCACCCAAGGGGGTCAGGATACGCAGTATTTT.

This chain links TRBV5-1 with TRBJ2-5; D is unclear. Trimming pared 0 bases from V and 1 base from J, leaving 10 bases between. Germline CDR1 and CDR2: SGHRS and YFSETQ. This CDR3 spans 15 amino acids. CDR3 sequence reads: CASSLVPTGQETQYF. DNA of the CDR3: TGCGCCAGCAGCTTGGTTCCTACGGGCCAAGAGACCCAGTACTTC.

The V gene is TRBV5-1, the J gene TRBJ2-2; TRBD1 matches at 7 bases. With V trimmed by 2 bases and J by 8 bases, 9 bases remained unmatched. CDR1 SGHRS and CDR2 YFSETQ come from the germline V gene. This CDR3 contains 15 residues. The CDR3 reads CASSLVPRGSGELFF. The CDR3 coding sequence is TGCGCCAGCAGCTTAGTGCCCAGGGGGTCGGGGGAGCTGTTTTTT.

CDR3 coding DNA: TGCAGCGTTGAGTACAGGGGAAGCGGCCAAGAGACCCAGTACTTC. This encodes CSVEYRGSGQETQYF. The chain is built from TRBV29-1 and TRBJ2-5; TRBD1 agrees at 7 bases. Germline values: CDR1 SQVTM, CDR2 ANQGSEA. The V gene end was trimmed by 3 bases and the J gene end by 1 base; junction bases not matched to a gene: 8. The length of the CDR3 is 15 residues. The whole variable domain, remainder taken from reference TRBV29-1 and TRBJ2-5, is SAVISQKPSRDICQRGTSLTIQCQVDSQVTMMFWYRQQPGQSLTLIATANQGSEATYESGFVIDKFPISRPNLTFSTLTVSNMSPEDSSIYLCSVEYRGSGQETQYFGPGTRLLVL.

This clone was detected only once. The chain uses TRBV27 and TRBJ1-1, with D possibly matching TRBD1 (6 bases). Germline V gene lookup returns CDR1 MNHEY and CDR2 SMNVEV (reference sequence). Trimming removed 3 bases at V and 3 bases at J, with 17 bases between. There are 16 residues in the CDR3. This chain's CDR3 is CASSFSPWTAHTEAFF. The DNA for the CDR3 is TGTGCCAGCAGTTTTTCCCCTTGGACAGCTCACACTGAAGCTTTCTTT.

V gene TRBV7-8 combines with J gene TRBJ2-7, with 8 bases fitting TRBD2. The CDR3 consists of 15 residues. V trimming: 6 bases; J trimming: 6 bases; junction bases outside the gene matches: 13. Germline assignment: CDR1 SGHVS and CDR2 FQNEAQ. The CDR3 DNA reads TGTGCCAGCAGTTTAAGCCTCCCGGGAGGGGGCGAGCAGTACTTC. Encoded protein: CASSLSLPGGGEQYF.

This clone has just one count. The V gene is TRBV11-2, the J gene TRBJ2-1, with 13 bases lining up with TRBD2. V lost 5 bases to trimming and J lost 9 bases; unmatched junction nucleotides: 7. The CDR3 is made up of 15 amino acids. Germline V gives CDR1 SGHAT, CDR2 FQNNGV. CDR3 nucleotide sequence: TGTGCCAGCAGCCCCGGGACTAGCGGGGTTGGTGAGCAGTTCTTC. It codes for CASSPGTSGVGEQFF. Full variable domain (missing parts from reference TRBV11-2 and TRBJ2-1): EAGVAQSPRYKIIEKRQSVAFWCNPISGHATLYWYQQILGQGPKLLIQFQNNGVVDDSQLPKDRFSAERLKGVDSTLKIQPAKLEDSAVYLCASSPGTSGVGEQFFGPGTRLTVL.

The V gene is TRBV6-5, the J gene TRBJ2-5; D call uncertain. This CDR3 is 16 amino acids long. Trimming stripped 4 bases from V and 0 bases from J, with 15 bases between. Germline CDR1 MNHEY, CDR2 SVGAGI. CDR3 in DNA: TGTGCCAGCAGTTCGAGACTCATTTCCTACCAAGAGACCCAGTACTTC. Translation: CASSSRLISYQETQYF.

The rearrangement uses TRBV4-2 and TRBJ2-5; D not certain. Germline V gene data show CDR1 as LGHNA and CDR2 as YNFKEQ. Between the trimmed V and J ends, which lost 1 base and 2 bases, there was a span of 17 bases. The CDR3 sequence is 17 residues long. In DNA form, the CDR3 reads TGTGCCAGCAGCCAAGGAAGCAGGCTGAGTACTCAAGAGACCCAGTACTTC. The encoded protein is CASSQGSRLSTQETQYF.

The rearrangement links TRBV2 to TRBJ2-5; the match to TRBD2 covers 9 bases. The CDR3 is made up of 13 amino acids. Germline values: CDR1 SNHLY, CDR2 FYNNEI. V gave up 3 bases and J gave up 4 bases; unmatched junction bases: 0. The chain's CDR3 is CASSDSGGETQYF. The CDR3 DNA reads as TGTGCCAGCAGTGATAGCGGGGGAGAGACCCAGTACTTC. The full variable domain, its missing parts supplied by reference TRBV2 and TRBJ2-5, is EPEVTQTPSHQVTQMGQEVILRCVPISNHLYFYWYRQILGQKVEFLVSFYNNEISEKSEIFDDQFSVERPDGSNFTLKIRSTKLEDSAMYFCASSDSGGETQYFGPGTRLLVL.

This chain links TRBV7-2 with TRBJ2-7; tentatively, D is TRBD1 (6 bases). The CDR3 is 15 amino acids. Germline V gene sequence: CDR1 SGHTA, CDR2 FQGNSA. Trimming removed 1 base from V and 6 bases from J, with 16 bases in between. This chain's CDR3 is CASSLVSTGSSEQYF. Written as DNA, the CDR3 is TGTGCCAGCAGCTTAGTAAGCACAGGGAGTAGCGAGCAGTACTTC.

The CDR3 spells CASSRSGGGDEQFF. Written as DNA, the CDR3 is TGCGCCAGCAGCCGATCCGGGGGAGGGGATGAGCAGTTCTTC. This chain joins TRBV4-1 and TRBJ2-1, with 7 bases fitting TRBD2. This CDR3 contains 14 residues. Per germline, CDR1 MGHRA and CDR2 YSYEKL. The trim removed 4 bases at V and 8 bases at J, leaving 8 bases unmatched.

This chain uses TRBV30 with TRBJ2-3, with 9 bases matching TRBD1. CDR1 and CDR2 (germline): GTSNPN, SVGIG (reference sequence). The CDR3 covers 12 residues. V lost 7 bases and J lost 4; bases outside the gene matches: 3. In nucleotides, the CDR3 is TGTGCCTTACAGGGGGCGTCAGATACGCAGTATTTT. Translating gives CALQGASDTQYF.

The rearrangement uses TRBV4-2 and TRBJ1-1; the D gene is possibly TRBD1 (6 bases). This CDR3 has 14 amino acids. Germline-derived CDR1 and CDR2 are LGHNA and YNFKEQ. The ends were cut back, 1 base at V and 7 bases at J, with 13 bases in the middle. The CDR3 DNA reads TGTGCCAGCAGCCAAGCGGGACAAACTGTTGAAGCTTTCTTT. Protein product: CASSQAGQTVEAFF.